This TCR beta chain was observed in a study of T cell repertoires in aging, cancer and after chemotherapy. Study context: Clear clonal overlap appeared across healthy donor samples taken over several months to years. Study results and caveats: Across the chemotherapy interval, each cancer cohort showed higher median generation probability, suggesting thymic rebound. Immunological memory after chemotherapy cannot be judged from the repertoire data. In cancer patients, declining TCR diversity with age involved lost richness and lost evenness.

Rearranged V-D-J TRB sequences were amplified with a mixed TRB-A/B primer pool. TCRdb passed the multiplex PCR reads through MiXCR, listing each CDR3 protein once. The data contain about 6,000 distinct CDR3 sequences, roughly a quarter of them singletons. Amplification of TCR beta used genomic DNA extracted from peripheral blood. This clonotype is labeled medium-sized. Its antigen is currently unknown. The CDR3 consists of 14 residues. V dropped 0 bases and J dropped 3 bases, with 10 bases sitting between them. The germline V gene encodes CDR1 SGHKS and CDR2 YYEKEE (reference sequence). The rearrangement links TRBV5-5 to TRBJ2-7, with D maybe TRBD2 (6 bases). Sequencing used blood. The receptor's source is a human donor in good health. CDR3 region: CASSLAVTSYEQYF. In DNA form, the CDR3 reads TGTGCCAGCAGCTTGGCCGTGACTAGCTACGAGCAGTACTTC.